This is a list of T cell receptor beta chains from one sample in a study of quantifying T cell responses using KT2 cells. TCRdb independently ran MiXCR on the UMI-ligation and nested PCR reads; one entry per CDR3 protein. The data hold tens of thousands of distinct CDR3 sequences, with around 12% observed a single time. Sequenced input: PBMCs spiked with cells of the T cell clone KT2. The receptors shown here come from a human donor. CDR3s include the opening cysteine and the closing phenylalanine or tryptophan. The D gene is left open where the match is weak. The size entry is marked missing in some rows and otherwise reads once, few, many or a size class.

d_call clone_size j_call cdr3_length v_call cdr3_nt cdr3_aa
TRBD1 . TRBJ1-6 12 TRBV20-1 TGCAAGGGACAGGGGAATAATTCACCCCTCCACTTT CKGQGNNSPLHF
. few TRBJ2-2 16 TRBV7-2 TGTGCCAGCAGCCTCCTTTGGACAGCCAGTACCGGGGAGCTGTTTTTT CASSLLWTASTGELFF
TRBD2 many TRBJ2-5 17 TRBV12-3/TRBV12-4 TGTGCCAGCAGTTACGGACTAGCGGACCCGAAGGGGGAGACCCAGTACTTC CASSYGLADPKGETQYF
TRBD1 many TRBJ2-5 13 TRBV29-1 TGCAGCGCCGGGGGACAGGGTCGTGAGACCCAGTACTTC CSAGGQGRETQYF
. . TRBJ1-5 15 TRBV12-3/TRBV12-4 TGTGCCAGCAGTTTAGAGGGTAGGGGCAGTCAGCCCCAGCATTTT CASSLEGRGSQPQHF
. . TRBJ1-1 12 TRBV20-1 TGCAGTGCTAACAGGGTTAATACTGAAGCTTTCTTT CSANRVNTEAFF
. few TRBJ2-7 13 TRBV20-1 TGCAGTGCCAGTAGATGGGGCAGCGGAGAGCAGTACTTC CSASRWGSGEQYF
. . TRBJ1-6 12 TRBV6-2/TRBV6-3 TGTGCCAGCAGTTACTCGCGTTCACCCCTCCACTTT CASSYSRSPLHF
. few TRBJ1-1 13 TRBV10-3 TGTGCCATCAGTGAGTCCGTGGGAGTTGAAGCTTTCTTT CAISESVGVEAFF
. few TRBJ2-5 13 TRBV13 TGTGCCAGCAGTTTCGTCCGCGGAGAGACCCAGTACTTC CASSFVRGETQYF
. many TRBJ1-5 14 TRBV5-8 TGTGCCAGCAGCTGGCAGCTTAGCAATCAGCCCCAGCATTTT CASSWQLSNQPQHF
TRBD2 many TRBJ2-3 14 TRBV20-1 TGCAGTGCAATACTAGCGGGGGGTGGAGATACGCAGTATTTT CSAILAGGGDTQYF
. few TRBJ1-1 13 TRBV20-1 TGCAGTTCCCCTGGTACCGGCGGCACTGAAGCTTTCTTT CSSPGTGGTEAFF
. . TRBJ2-2 19 TRBV14 TGTGCCAGCAGCCGATTTGGACAGTACCCACGGGTGAACACCGGGGAGCTGTTTTTT CASSRFGQYPRVNTGELFF
TRBD2 . TRBJ2-1 15 TRBV7-8 TGTGCCAGCAGCTTAGAAGCGGGGTCTAGGAATGAGCAGTTCTTC CASSLEAGSRNEQFF
. . TRBJ2-1 17 TRBV4-1 TGCGCCAGCAGCCAAGAAGCTTTCGGTTCCCACCGGCCGGAGCAGTTCTTC CASSQEAFGSHRPEQFF
. . TRBJ2-2 15 TRBV2 TGTGCCAGCAGTGATTTGAAGGGGAACGCCGGGGAGCTGTTTTTT CASSDLKGNAGELFF
. many TRBJ1-2 13 TRBV12-3/TRBV12-4 TGTGCCAGCATTCCTTCCGGGGCAAGAGGCTACACCTTC CASIPSGARGYTF
TRBD2 few TRBJ2-1 12 TRBV20-1 TGCAGTGCCAGCGGGAGAGGCGATGAGCAGTTCTTC CSASGRGDEQFF
TRBD1 few TRBJ2-3 17 TRBV9 TGTGCCAGCAGCGCAACCGGAGGGACAGGGTCACCAGATACGCAGTATTTT CASSATGGTGSPDTQYF
. . TRBJ2-5 15 TRBV4-3 TGCGCCAGCAGCCTCGGAGCGGGTATAAGAGAGACCCAGTACTTC CASSLGAGIRETQYF
. few TRBJ2-5 14 TRBV10-3 TGTGCCATCAGTGCCCAGCCCCTCAGGGAGACCCAGTACTTC CAISAQPLRETQYF
. few TRBJ1-4 13 TRBV6-6 TGTGCCACCGGAGGAAGCCCCCGAGAAAAACTGTTTTTT CATGGSPREKLFF
. . TRBJ2-3 12 TRBV6-2/TRBV6-3 TGTGCCAGCAGCCTCCACACAGATACGCAGTATTTT CASSLHTDTQYF
TRBD1 many TRBJ1-5 14 TRBV6-6 TGTGCCAGCAGTTATCCAGGGGGTAATCAGCCCCAGCATTTT CASSYPGGNQPQHF
. few TRBJ1-1 14 TRBV6-2/TRBV6-3 TGTGCCAGCAGATCTTTGGGCAAATCCACTGAAGCTTTCTTT CASRSLGKSTEAFF
. many TRBJ2-3 17 TRBV7-8 TGTGCCAGCAGTCACACTCGGTCTGGAGGAGTGGCAGATACGCAGTATTTT CASSHTRSGGVADTQYF
. few TRBJ2-4 14 TRBV20-1 TGCAGTGCTAGAGAGGGGGGAGTTGGAAACATTCAGTACTTC CSAREGGVGNIQYF
TRBD2 medium-sized TRBJ2-2 15 TRBV20-1 TGCAGTGCTAGAGAAGGTAGCGGGGACACCGGGGAGCTGTTTTTT CSAREGSGDTGELFF
. many TRBJ2-7 10 TRBV20-1 TGCAGTGCCGGTTCCTACGAGCAGTACTTC CSAGSYEQYF
TRBD2 few TRBJ2-1 16 TRBV2 TGTGCCAGCGCCGTAGCAGCCAGCGGGGGACCCAATGAGCAGTTCTTC CASAVAASGGPNEQFF
. many TRBJ1-2 14 TRBV20-1 TGCAGTGCCGAACTCAGGACCACTAACTATGGCTACACCTTC CSAELRTTNYGYTF
. . TRBJ2-7 18 TRBV6-5 TGTGCCAGCAGTTACTCGATCCTCGGGGGCAGGGAAGAGAGCGAGCAGTACTTC CASSYSILGGREESEQYF
. few TRBJ1-1 15 TRBV18 TGTGCCAGCTCAAAGGAATCGGGCGGCCGGACTGAAGCTTTCTTT CASSKESGGRTEAFF
. few TRBJ1-4 13 TRBV6-5 TGTGCCAGCAGTAGGACGATTAATGAAAAACTGTTTTTT CASSRTINEKLFF
TRBD2 . TRBJ2-7 15 TRBV4-3 TGCGCCAGCAGCCAAGCGGCTAGCGGGAGTTACGAGCAGTACTTC CASSQAASGSYEQYF
. many TRBJ1-1 16 TRBV7-8 TGTGCCAGCACCGGAACAGGGAACGTTATGGGCACTGAAGCTTTCTTT CASTGTGNVMGTEAFF
TRBD1 . TRBJ1-4 15 TRBV5-6 TGTGCCAGCAGCTTGGTCGGGACAGGGAATGAAAAACTGTTTTTT CASSLVGTGNEKLFF
. . TRBJ2-5 15 TRBV20-1 TGCAGTGCTAGAGAGATTGGGTCTGAGAGGGAGACCCAGTACTTC CSAREIGSERETQYF
. . TRBJ2-5 14 TRBV20-1 TGCAGTGCCCAAAAGGGAAGTAGTCAAGAGACCCAGTACTTC CSAQKGSSQETQYF
TRBD1 many TRBJ1-5 16 TRBV12-3/TRBV12-4 TGTGCCAGCAGTTCCCGGGTCGGGACAGGGAATCAGCCCCAGCATTTT CASSSRVGTGNQPQHF
TRBD1 few TRBJ1-5 15 TRBV7-9 TGTGCCAGCAGCCCTAATCGACAGGGGAATCAGCCCCAGCATTTT CASSPNRQGNQPQHF
TRBD1 few TRBJ2-5 20 TRBV7-9 TGTGCCAGCAGCAATTTCCTAAGGGCTCGGAACAGGGGAGCGTGGGAGACCCAGTACTTC CASSNFLRARNRGAWETQYF
TRBD1 . TRBJ1-4 15 TRBV3-1 TGTGCCAGCAGCCACCCGGGACAGGGGAGAGAAAAACTGTTTTTT CASSHPGQGREKLFF
. . TRBJ2-2 13 TRBV3-1 TGTGCCACTAAACAGGGGAACACCGGGGAGCTGTTTTTT CATKQGNTGELFF
TRBD1 many TRBJ1-5 15 TRBV20-1 TGCAGTGCTAGAGTCAGGGGGTTGGGCAATCAGCCCCAGCATTTT CSARVRGLGNQPQHF
. . TRBJ1-2 21 TRBV16 TGTGCCAGCAGCCAAACTCCCCTATCCGCCCAATCTGTCAGGGGTCGGTATGGCTACACCTTC CASSQTPLSAQSVRGRYGYTF
. . TRBJ2-7 15 TRBV20-1 TGCAGTGCTAGAGATGGGGCAGGGCCATTCTACGAGCAGTACTTC CSARDGAGPFYEQYF
TRBD2 few TRBJ2-1 16 TRBV5-1 TGCGCCAGCAGCCCTCTGGGGCGGGGGGGCGTAAATGAGCAGTTCTTC CASSPLGRGGVNEQFF
. . TRBJ2-2 13 TRBV6-6 TGTGCCAGCACCAAACTCCAGGGCGAGGAGCTGTTTTTT CASTKLQGEELFF
TRBD2 . TRBJ2-3 14 TRBV2 TGTGCCAGCAAAAAAACTAGCGTCACAGATACGCAGTATTTT CASKKTSVTDTQYF
. . TRBJ1-1 16 TRBV6-2/TRBV6-3 TGTGCCAGCAGTACCCAAGACAGGCGCTTGAACACTGAAGCTTTCTTT CASSTQDRRLNTEAFF
TRBD1 many TRBJ2-2 15 TRBV5-1 TGCGCCTGCTTTGGGGGGACAGGGCACACCGGGGAGCTGTTTTTT CACFGGTGHTGELFF